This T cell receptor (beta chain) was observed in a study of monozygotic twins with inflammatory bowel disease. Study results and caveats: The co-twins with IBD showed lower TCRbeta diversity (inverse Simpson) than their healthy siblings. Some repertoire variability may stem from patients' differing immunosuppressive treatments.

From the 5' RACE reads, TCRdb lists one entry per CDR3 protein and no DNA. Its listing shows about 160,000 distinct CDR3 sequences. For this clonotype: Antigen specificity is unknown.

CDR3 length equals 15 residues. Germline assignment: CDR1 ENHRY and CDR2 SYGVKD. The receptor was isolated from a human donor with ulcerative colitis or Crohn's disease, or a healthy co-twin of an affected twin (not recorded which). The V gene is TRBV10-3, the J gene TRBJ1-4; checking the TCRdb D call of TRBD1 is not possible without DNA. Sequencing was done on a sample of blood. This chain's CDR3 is CAISESSGGHEKLFF.